A single sample is the source of the 17 T cell receptor beta chains below, sequenced in a study of CD8 T cell repertoires and HIV-1 epitope variants. Data came from immunoSEQ multiplex PCR; TCRdb stores just in-frame clones and leaves some out. The sample records 6,100 or so clones, about 70% being singletons. The antigens for these receptors are not known. The sequenced sample consisted of cultured CD8+ T cells derived from PBMCs. The source is a male donor with HIV.

This chain connects TRBV30 to TRBJ2-1, with D tentatively TRBD1 (6 bases). CDR1 GTSNPN and CDR2 SVGIG come from the germline V gene (reference sequence). The CDR3 covers 12 residues. V gave up 1 base and J gave up 13 bases, with 14 bases separating them. This CDR3 is CAWSEGEQLQFF. The DNA of the CDR3 is TGTGCCTGGAGTGAGGGGGAACAGCTCCAGTTCTTC.

The chain links TRBV28 to TRBJ1-1; D ambiguous. The V end was cut by 5 bases, the J end by 1 base, with 11 bases between. CDR3 length: 14 residues. Per germline, CDR1 MDHEN and CDR2 SYDVKM. The CDR3 region is CASSTTVRNTEAFF. CDR3 bases: TGTGCCAGCAGTACCACAGTCAGGAACACTGAAGCTTTCTTT.

A few counts support this clone. This chain connects TRBV7-9 to TRBJ2-1, with TRBD2 matching 10 bases. Per the germline V gene, CDR1 is SEHNR and CDR2 is FQNEAQ (reference sequence). The CDR3 spans 14 residues. J lost 7 bases, V lost 2 bases, and 2 bases had no gene match. The DNA for the CDR3 is TGTGCCAGCAGCTTAACGGGACTAGCGAATGAGCAGTTCTTC. As protein: CASSLTGLANEQFF.

V and J are TRBV28 and TRBJ2-7, with TRBD2 matching over 15 bases. Germline V lookup: CDR1 MDHEN, CDR2 SYDVKM. The CDR3 runs 20 residues. J lost 2 bases, V lost 3 bases, and 14 bases had no gene match. The CDR3 bases are TGTGCCAGCAGTTTGATACAAGGTGGGGGACTAGCGGGAGGAACCTACGAGCAGTACTTC. Amino acid sequence: CASSLIQGGGLAGGTYEQYF. Looking up the rest from reference TRBV28 and TRBJ2-7 gives the full variable domain: DVKVTQSSRYLVKRTGEKVFLECVQDMDHENMFWYRQDPGLGLRLIYFSYDVKMKEKGDIPEGYSVSREKKERFSLILESASTNQTSMYLCASSLIQGGGLAGGTYEQYFGPGTRLTVT.

The rearrangement links TRBV15 to TRBJ1-5, with 9 bases fitting TRBD1. Germline V gene lookup returns CDR1 LNHNV and CDR2 YYDKDF (reference sequence). Trimming cost V 0 bases and J 6 bases; bases outside gene matches: 12. There are 18 residues in the CDR3. The CDR3 DNA is TGTGCCACCAGCAGAGATCGGAGACAGGGGGAGAATCGTCAGCCCCAGCATTTT. Translated, it gives CATSRDRRQGENRQPQHF.

The chain couples TRBV6-1 to TRBJ1-6, with D possibly TRBD1 on 5 matching bases. V gave up 5 bases and J gave up 5 bases, with 13 bases separating them. This CDR3 is built from 15 residues. CDR1 is MNHNS and CDR2 is SASEGT in the germline V gene. CDR3 in amino acids: CASSRQPKDNSPLHF. The CDR3, as DNA: TGTGCCAGCAGTCGACAGCCGAAGGATAATTCACCCCTCCACTTT.

The chain has TRBV28 and TRBJ1-1; D not certain. The germline V gene encodes CDR1 MDHEN and CDR2 SYDVKM. The CDR3 sequence is 14 residues long. The V end was cut by 6 bases, the J end by 2 bases, with 13 bases between. The CDR3 protein is CASSLLRFNTEAFF. The CDR3 region has the DNA TGTGCCAGCAGCCTCCTTCGATTTAACACTGAAGCTTTCTTT.

This chain joins TRBV29-1 and TRBJ2-1; the D gene could be TRBD1 or TRBD2 (5 bases each). The germline CDR1 and CDR2 sequences are SQVTM and ANQGSEA. The CDR3 loop spans 17 amino acids. V lost 8 bases, J lost 4 bases, and 27 bases lay in between. CDR3 sequence reads: CSIWDRQPSGLYNEQFF. In DNA, the CDR3 is TGCAGCATTTGGGACCGACAACCTTCGGGTTTATACAATGAGCAGTTCTTC.

The V call is TRBV27, the J call TRBJ2-3; TRBD1 aligns across 8 bases. The CDR3 runs to 15 residues. Trimming cost V 3 bases and J 2 bases; bases outside gene matches: 4. The germline V gene has CDR1 MNHEY and CDR2 SMNVEV (reference sequence). The CDR3 region has the DNA TGTGCCAGCAGTTTCGGACAGGGCCTCACAGATACGCAGTATTTT. Its translation: CASSFGQGLTDTQYF.

The gene calls are TRBV27 and TRBJ2-1; 13 nucleotides line up with TRBD2. CDR3 length: 15 amino acids. Germline V CDR1 and CDR2: MNHEY, SMNVEV (reference sequence). Trimming cost V 4 bases and J 7 bases; bases outside gene matches: 4. CDR3 amino acids: CASSWTSGSYNEQFF. CDR3 in DNA: TGTGCCAGCAGTTGGACTAGCGGGAGTTATAATGAGCAGTTCTTC.

This clone has more than one count but fewer than ten. The rearrangement joins TRBV11-2 to TRBJ1-4, with D unresolved. The V end was cut by 5 bases, the J end by 7 bases, with 8 bases between. Germline CDR1 is SGHAT and CDR2 is FQNNGV. The CDR3 is 12 amino acids. The CDR3 nucleotides are TGTGCCAGCAGCATACTCGCTGAAAAACTGTTTTTT. The encoded protein is CASSILAEKLFF.

The count of this clone is one. The chain combines TRBV5-6 with TRBJ2-1; TRBD2 matches 7 bases. Germline CDR1 SGHDT, CDR2 YYEEEE. The J segment lost 0 bases and the V segment lost 5 bases, leaving 8 bases of the junction unmatched. The CDR3 runs to 16 residues. CDR3 DNA: TGTGCCAGCAGTTTCGGGGGGACGAGCTCCTACAATGAGCAGTTCTTC. Protein sequence: CASSFGGTSSYNEQFF.

This chain links TRBV19 with TRBJ2-1, with D uncertain. V gave up 5 bases and J gave up 5 bases, with 7 bases separating them. The germline gives CDR1 LNHDA, CDR2 SQIVND (reference sequence). The CDR3 runs 12 residues. CDR3 DNA: TGTGCCAGTAGTCAGCTCAACAATGAGCAGTTCTTC. The encoded protein is CASSQLNNEQFF.

This clone was seen a few times. This sequence joins TRBV27 and TRBJ1-2, with 8 bases that match TRBD1. With V trimmed by 6 bases and J by 3 bases, 6 bases remained unmatched. CDR1 and CDR2 (germline): MNHEY, SMNVEV (reference sequence). This CDR3 comprises 14 residues. In nucleotides, the CDR3 is TGTGCCAGCAGCTCAGGGGGCATCGACTATGGCTACACCTTC. This sequence encodes CASSSGGIDYGYTF.

The V call is TRBV6-4, the J call TRBJ2-1; TRBD2 matches at 11 bases. The junction had 1 base not matched to a gene; V was cut back by 0 bases and J by 6 bases. Looked up from germline, CDR1 is MRHNA and CDR2 is SNTAGT. The CDR3 has 15 residues. The CDR3 DNA sequence: TGTGCCAGCAGTGACTCTAGCGGGGGGGCCAATGAGCAGTTCTTC. This gives the protein CASSDSSGGANEQFF.

V gene TRBV7-9 combines with J gene TRBJ2-7; D may match TRBD1 or TRBD2 (5 bases each). CDR3 length: 17 amino acids. Trimming took 5 bases from V and 1 from J, leaving 21 bases between them. Germline assignment: CDR1 SEHNR and CDR2 FQNEAQ (reference sequence). The CDR3 region is CASSPGTEGPLSYEQYF. CDR3 nucleotides: TGTGCCAGCAGCCCCGGTACAGAGGGGCCTCTTTCCTACGAGCAGTACTTC.

This clone was detected only a few times. This rearrangement joins TRBV9 to TRBJ1-2, with 9 bases matching TRBD1. Germline CDR1 and CDR2: SGDLS and YYNGEE. V gave up 2 bases and J gave up 8 bases; unmatched junction bases: 10. The CDR3 has 15 residues. Written as DNA, the CDR3 is TGTGCCAGCAGCGTTAGGGACAGGGATCGTGACGGCTACACCTTC. As protein: CASSVRDRDRDGYTF.